This T cell receptor (beta chain) was captured by sequencing in a study of cytomegalovirus exposure and HLA in healthy donors. General study results and limits: Exclusion applied to some V segments, including TRBV6-2 and TRBV6-3, as they were indistinguishable. The study reported that TCR beta sequences accurately predicted HLA-A and HLA-B alleles in most subjects. Later genetic work tied a missense DCLRE1C variant to beta-chain V and J trimming.

A few counts support this clone. Its antigen remains unidentified. Donors sampled were nominally healthy, though unrecorded immune exposures were likely. The PCR contained 60 Vbeta and 13 Jbeta primers. Data came from immunoSEQ multiplex PCR; TCRdb stores just in-frame clones and leaves some out. Among about 98,000 clones listed, over 65% were seen once. Germline-derived CDR1 and CDR2 are MGHRA and YSYEKL. Deletions cut 1 base from V and 1 base from J, with 7 bases between. The CDR3 sequence is 14 residues long. This receptor was taken from a man between 40 and 49 years old in good health and CMV-seronegative. The rearrangement joins TRBV4-1 to TRBJ1-2; no clear D gene. Sequenced sample: PBMCs. CDR3 protein: CASSQGGSNYGYTF. DNA of the CDR3: TGCGCCAGCAGCCAAGGCGGCAGTAACTATGGCTACACCTTC.